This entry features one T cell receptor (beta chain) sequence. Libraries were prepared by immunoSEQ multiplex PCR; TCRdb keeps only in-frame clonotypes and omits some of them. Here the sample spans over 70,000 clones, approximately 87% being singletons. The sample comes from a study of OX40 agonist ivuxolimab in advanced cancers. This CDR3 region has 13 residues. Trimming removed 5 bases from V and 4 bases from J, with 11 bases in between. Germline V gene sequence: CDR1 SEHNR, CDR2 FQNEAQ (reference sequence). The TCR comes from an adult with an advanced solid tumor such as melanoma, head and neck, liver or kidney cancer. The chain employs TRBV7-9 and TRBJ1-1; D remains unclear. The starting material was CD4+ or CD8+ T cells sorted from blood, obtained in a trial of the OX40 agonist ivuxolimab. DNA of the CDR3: TGTGCCAGCAGCATAACCGTGAGCACTGAAGCTTTCTTT. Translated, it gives CASSITVSTEAFF.